This T cell receptor beta chain originates from a study of blood T cell repertoires in COVID-19. Study information: Sample material is recorded as cDNA or gDNA derived from T cells, B-cell-depleted T cells, or PBMCs.

The authors' processing: Researchers report that nucleated cell counts were estimated from reference gene primer amplification. Only in-frame clones appear in the TCRdb table, and some are missing; sequencing was by immunoSEQ multiplex PCR. V, J and clone size derive from that table, while D and trimming were established from the DNA sequence. Of approximately 60,000 clones listed, around 76% are singletons. Germline V lookup: CDR1 SGHRS, CDR2 YFSETQ. The length of the CDR3 is 14 residues. V lost 6 bases, J lost 0 bases, and 9 bases lay in between. The V and J genes are TRBV5-1 and TRBJ2-2; D ambiguous. Sequences were obtained from peripheral blood. This receptor was taken from a man between 45 and 60 years old with active or convalescent COVID-19. CDR3 sequence: CASIEQPNTGELFF. For the CDR3, the DNA is TGCGCCAGCATCGAACAGCCGAACACCGGGGAGCTGTTTTTT.